These 26 T cell receptor beta chains originate from one sample sequenced in a study of regulatory T cells in long-lasting Graves disease. Time point specified: newly diagnosed GD, antithyroid drugs for less than 3 months. TCR sequences were obtained from RNA taken from PBMCs. In building TCR beta libraries, iRepertoire HTBI primers were used together with Arm-PCR of CDR3 regions. TCRdb re-called the multiplex PCR reads with MiXCR, one entry per CDR3 protein. The sample lists about 420,000 distinct CDR3 sequences, over 15% occurring once. These same records also appear under a second study, on T cells in Graves' hyperthyroidism and ophthalmopathy.

The sequencing here drew on peripheral blood mononuclear cells (PBMCs), taken at new diagnosis, from a patient treated with antithyroid drugs. The receptors were sampled from a woman under 30 with Graves disease.

V and J are TRBV28 and TRBJ2-6; D may be TRBD2 (5 bases). There are 15 residues in the CDR3. Trimming took off 6 bases at V and 1 base at J, with 10 bases between the two ends. CDR1 is MDHEN, CDR2 SYDVKM, per germline. DNA for the CDR3: TGTGCCAGCAGCTCCGGAGGATCTGGGGCCAACGTCCTGACTTTC. It yields the protein CASSSGGSGANVLTF.

Only a few counts were recorded for this clonotype. In nucleotides, the CDR3 is TGTGCCAGTAGTATAGGGACCCTCGGGGATGGCAATCAGCCCCAGCATTTT. This translates into CASSIGTLGDGNQPQHF. The chain links TRBV19 to TRBJ1-5; D is unresolved. The V gene lost 1 base and the J gene lost 2 bases, with 15 bases spanning the gap. CDR3 length: 17 residues. Germline V gene data show CDR1 as LNHDA and CDR2 as SQIVND (reference sequence).

This clonotype has only a few counts. The chain couples TRBV7-2 to TRBJ2-3; 9 bases are shared with TRBD2. Germline lookup yields CDR1 SGHTA and CDR2 FQGNSA. This CDR3 is 17 amino acids long. Germline trimming cut 0 bases from V and 1 base from J; bases unmatched to any gene: 5. CDR3 DNA: TGTGCCAGCAGCTTAGCCCTAGCGGGGAGGGGCACAGATACGCAGTATTTT. Encoded protein: CASSLALAGRGTDTQYF. The whole variable domain, filled in from reference TRBV7-2 and TRBJ2-3, reads GAGVSQSPSNKVTEKGKDVELRCDPISGHTALYWYRQSLGQGLEFLIYFQGNSAPDKSGLPSDRFSAERTGGSVSTLTIQRTQQEDSAVYLCASSLALAGRGTDTQYFGPGTRLTVL.

This chain joins TRBV15 and TRBJ2-7; 9 bases agree with TRBD2. V dropped 4 bases and J dropped 4; count of bases not matched to a gene: 8. The CDR3 extends over 15 amino acids. CDR1 is LNHNV and CDR2 is YYDKDF in the germline V gene (reference sequence). The CDR3 nucleotides read TGTGCCACCAGCACAGCGGGAGGTTCAGTATACGAGCAGTACTTC. Translation: CATSTAGGSVYEQYF.

This clonotype was counted at least ten times. V and J are TRBV5-1 and TRBJ2-2; TRBD2 is a possible D gene (5 bases). V lost 0 bases and J lost 4, with 10 bases in between. This CDR3 region has 15 residues. Germline V CDR1 and CDR2: SGHRS, YFSETQ. CDR3 in amino acids: CASSLEAATTGELFF. In DNA form, the CDR3 reads TGCGCCAGCAGCTTGGAAGCGGCGACCACCGGGGAGCTGTTTTTT.

About this clonotype itself: Given a much more abundant clone one base away, this may be a read error. V is TRBV20-1 and J is TRBJ2-1; no clear D gene. The CDR3 sequence is 12 residues long. Germline V lookup: CDR1 DFQATT, CDR2 SNEGSKA (reference sequence). In nucleotides, the CDR3 is TGCAGCGTTGACATGGCCTACAATGAGCAGTTCTTC. It is translated as CSVDMAYNEQFF.

This clonotype was seen repeatedly, ten times or more. The chain carries TRBV18 and TRBJ2-4; TRBD1 might be the D (6 bases). V lost 8 bases and J 5 bases, leaving 16 bases between the germline ends. This CDR3 contains 14 residues. Germline V gene lookup returns CDR1 KGHSH and CDR2 LQKENI. CDR3 in amino acids: CASQRQVGQNIQYF. CDR3 coding DNA: TGTGCCAGCCAACGACAGGTGGGCCAAAACATTCAGTACTTC.

In this sample, this clonotype turned up a few times. The rearrangement joins TRBV12-3 or TRBV12-4 to TRBJ1-2; D remains ambiguous. This CDR3 comprises 14 residues. Trimming took off 1 base at V and 8 bases at J, with 14 bases between the two ends. The CDR3 region has the DNA TGTGCCAGCAGTTTAGAGACGGTTGCCCCCGGCTACACCTTC. Translating it yields CASSLETVAPGYTF.

A remark on this clonotype: A much larger clone lies a single base off, so this may be a read error. The chain is built from TRBV14 and TRBJ2-1; D is ambiguous. The germline CDR1 and CDR2 sequences are SGHDN and FVKESK. The CDR3 has 13 residues. The CDR3 sequence is CANSPPDYNEQFF. CDR3 DNA: TGTGCCAACAGCCCCCCGGACTACAATGAGCAGTTCTTC. The whole variable domain, remainder taken from reference TRBV14 and TRBJ2-1, is EAGVTQFPSHSVIEKGQTVTLRCDPISGHDNLYWYRRVMGKEIKFLLHFVKESKQDESGMPNNRFLAERTGGTYSTLKVQPAELEDSGVYFCANSPPDYNEQFFGPGTRLTVL.

This clonotype occurred a few times. This chain connects TRBV28 to TRBJ2-1; 12 nucleotides agree with TRBD1. Germline V gene sequence: CDR1 MDHEN, CDR2 SYDVKM. The CDR3 sequence is 15 residues long. Trimming removed 6 bases from V and 7 bases from J; junction bases left unmatched: 7. The CDR3 loop is CASSRGQGALNEQFF. CDR3 nucleotides: TGTGCCAGCAGCCGGGGACAGGGGGCTCTAAATGAGCAGTTCTTC.

This clonotype was counted ten times or more. The CDR3 nucleotides are TGCAGTGCTAGGAGCCCCGGCGCGGCCTACGAGCAGTACTTC. Amino acid sequence: CSARSPGAAYEQYF. The rearrangement links TRBV20-1 to TRBJ2-7; no firm D call. Germline CDR1 reads DFQATT; CDR2 reads SNEGSKA (reference sequence). V gave up 3 bases and J gave up 2 bases, with 14 bases separating them. The CDR3 length is 14 residues.

At least ten counts were recorded for this clonotype. The CDR3 sequence: CASSQDSLYGYTF. In DNA form, the CDR3 reads TGTGCCAGCAGCCAAGATTCCCTATATGGCTACACCTTC. The chain recombines TRBV3-1 with TRBJ1-2; D uncertain. Deletions cut 0 bases from V and 5 bases from J, with 7 bases between. Germline V CDR1 and CDR2: LGHDT, YNNKEL (reference sequence). This CDR3 is 13 amino acids long.

CDR3 nucleotide sequence: TGCGCCAGCAGCTTGGGCCAACCCGAGCAGTACTTC. The encoded protein is CASSLGQPEQYF. The chain has TRBV5-1 and TRBJ2-7; D unresolved. V shed 0 bases and J shed 6 bases, with 7 bases lying between them. Germline CDR1 is SGHRS and CDR2 is YFSETQ. CDR3 length equals 12 residues. The complete variable domain, with remaining parts taken from reference TRBV5-1 and TRBJ2-7, reads KAGVTQTPRYLIKTRGQQVTLSCSPISGHRSVSWYQQTPGQGLQFLFEYFSETQRNKGNFPGRFSGRQFSNSRSEMNVSTLELGDSALYLCASSLGQPEQYFGPGTRLTVT.

This clonotype was counted ten times or more. This sequence joins TRBV5-1 and TRBJ2-7; D is possibly TRBD1 (6 bases). V was clipped by 4 bases and J by 0 bases, with 14 bases between them. CDR1 and CDR2 (germline): SGHRS, YFSETQ. CDR3 length equals 15 residues. The CDR3 bases are TGCGCCAGCAGCGTTGGGACAACGAGCTCCTACGAGCAGTACTTC. This codes for CASSVGTTSSYEQYF. Complete variable domain (other parts from reference TRBV5-1 and TRBJ2-7): KAGVTQTPRYLIKTRGQQVTLSCSPISGHRSVSWYQQTPGQGLQFLFEYFSETQRNKGNFPGRFSGRQFSNSRSEMNVSTLELGDSALYLCASSVGTTSSYEQYFGPGTRLTVT.

This clonotype has just a few counts. The J gene is TRBJ2-5, the V gene TRBV5-1, with 7 bases aligning to TRBD2. Looked up from germline, CDR1 is SGHRS and CDR2 is YFSETQ. This CDR3 spans 15 amino acids. J lost 4 bases, V lost 1 base, and 7 bases had no gene match. The CDR3 DNA reads as TGCGCCAGCAGCTTGCTAACGGGAGGATCAGAGACCCAGTACTTC. Translating gives CASSLLTGGSETQYF.

There are many counts of this clonotype. The V and J genes are TRBV13 and TRBJ1-1; maybe TRBD1 (6 bases). Deletions cut 1 base from V and 11 bases from J, with 14 bases between. The germline V gene has CDR1 PRHDT and CDR2 FYEKMQ (reference sequence). CDR3 length equals 13 residues. The CDR3 DNA reads TGTGCCAGCAGCTTAGAAGGGACATTTGCCGCTTTCTTT. It yields the protein CASSLEGTFAAFF.

The gene calls are TRBV28 and TRBJ2-2; TRBD1 aligns across 7 bases. The CDR3 runs to 15 residues. The ends lost 8 bases at V and 1 base at J; junction bases unmatched: 7. The V gene's germline CDR1 is MDHEN and CDR2 SYDVKM. DNA of the CDR3: TGTGCCAGCCGGGGACAGAGGATGAACACCGGGGAGCTGTTTTTT. Protein product: CASRGQRMNTGELFF.

This clonotype was observed many times. The J gene is TRBJ2-1, the V gene TRBV28; 8 bases agree with TRBD2. The CDR3 sequence is 12 residues long. In germline, CDR1 is MDHEN, CDR2 SYDVKM. The trim removed 2 bases at V and 14 bases at J, leaving 5 bases unmatched. The CDR3 loop is CASSLAHGGEFF. The CDR3 region has the DNA TGTGCCAGCAGTTTAGCGCACGGGGGGGAGTTCTTC.

This clonotype was detected many times. This chain links TRBV20-1 with TRBJ2-1; 9 nucleotides line up with TRBD2. The germline gives CDR1 DFQATT, CDR2 SNEGSKA (reference sequence). CDR3 length equals 15 residues. V gave up 0 bases and J gave up 3 bases; unmatched junction bases: 3. Here the CDR3 DNA reads TGCAGTGCTAGAGAAGGCGGGAGGGGCTACAATGAGCAGTTCTTC. Translating it yields CSAREGGRGYNEQFF.

This clonotype has a handful of counts. The J gene is TRBJ2-4, the V gene TRBV29-1, with 10 bases aligning to TRBD1. The V gene's germline CDR1 is SQVTM and CDR2 ANQGSEA. This CDR3 is built from 14 residues. Trimming took 4 bases from V and 6 from J; bases not matched to a gene: 6. CDR3 DNA: TGCAGCGTTGGCGACAGGGGGCCTAGAAACATTCAGTACTTC. Translating it yields CSVGDRGPRNIQYF.

This chain joins TRBV6-1 and TRBJ1-5; possibly TRBD1 for D (5 bases). Germline loops: CDR1 MNHNS, CDR2 SASEGT. The CDR3 runs to 15 residues. Deletions cut 6 bases from V and 3 bases from J, with 15 bases between. CDR3 sequence: CASRTGRDFNQPQHF. The CDR3, as DNA: TGTGCCAGCAGAACTGGCAGGGACTTCAATCAGCCCCAGCATTTT.

This clonotype was picked up many times. V is TRBV20-1 and J is TRBJ2-1; tentative D call: TRBD2 (6 bases). CDR1 DFQATT and CDR2 SNEGSKA come from the germline V gene (reference sequence). V was cut by 7 bases and J by 0 bases, with 16 bases left in between. The CDR3 consists of 15 residues. The CDR3: CSVPTRPPSYNEQFF. CDR3 DNA: TGCAGTGTCCCGACTAGACCACCCTCCTACAATGAGCAGTTCTTC.

This clonotype was detected many times. Written as DNA, the CDR3 is TGTGCCAGCAGCCCAACACAGGGCACGAACACTGAAGCTTTCTTT. Translation: CASSPTQGTNTEAFF. This chain connects TRBV11-2 to TRBJ1-1; weak D call: TRBD1 (6 bases). The CDR3 contains 15 residues. Germline CDR1 reads SGHAT; CDR2 reads FQNNGV. V was clipped by 5 bases and J by 1 base, with 14 bases between them.

Regarding this clonotype: This sequence may be a read error, since a much larger clone differs from it by one base. The chain joins TRBV5-8 to TRBJ2-5; possible D gene TRBD2, 5 bases. The V end lost 5 bases, the J end lost 2 bases, and 7 bases lay between the germline ends. Germline loops: CDR1 SGHTS, CDR2 YDEGEE. The CDR3 consists of 12 residues. Here the CDR3 reads CASRRVQETQYF. The CDR3 bases are TGTGCCAGCAGGCGGGTTCAAGAGACCCAGTACTTC.

V is TRBV6-1 and J is TRBJ1-5; 12 nucleotides line up with TRBD1. The CDR3 is made up of 17 amino acids. The junction had 11 bases not matched to a gene; V was cut back by 7 bases and J by 4 bases. Germline V gives CDR1 MNHNS, CDR2 SASEGT. As DNA, the CDR3 is TGTGCCAGCACACCGGGACAGGGGGCTGGGGGTAATCAGCCCCAGCATTTT. Protein: CASTPGQGAGGNQPQHF.

Concerning this clonotype itself: This may come from a read error, since a much larger clone is one base off. V usage is TRBV6-1 and J usage is TRBJ2-1; 7 bases agree with TRBD2. This CDR3 is built from 15 residues. The germline V gene encodes CDR1 MNHNS and CDR2 SASEGT. J lost 8 bases, V lost 10 bases, and 17 bases had no gene match. CDR3 residues: CAIWGGQRMVDEQFF. The CDR3 coding sequence is TGTGCCATCTGGGGAGGGCAGCGGATGGTCGATGAGCAGTTCTTC.